Following are 2 T cell receptor beta chains from one sample sequenced in a study of T cells in Graves' hyperthyroidism and ophthalmopathy. There were TCR beta CDR3 regions amplified from RNA transcripts. Initially, a first-round RT-PCR of the TCR CDR3 employed the HTBI primer set. In TCRdb, the multiplex PCR reads were re-called with MiXCR into one record per CDR3 protein. Of 350,000 to 400,000 distinct CDR3 sequences detected, more than 12% appear once; the ten largest clones hold over 25%. Sequenced: blood. These receptors were collected from a young woman with Graves' hyperthyroidism.

This clonotype has just a few counts. The chain employs TRBV29-1 and TRBJ2-5; 8 nucleotides agree with TRBD1. The length of the CDR3 is 14 residues. CDR1 is SQVTM, CDR2 ANQGSEA, per germline. The ends lost 4 bases at V and 5 bases at J; junction bases unmatched: 9. CDR3 sequence: CSVAQGAGRETQYF. The CDR3 DNA is TGCAGCGTTGCCCAGGGGGCGGGTAGGGAGACCCAGTACTTC.

This chain uses TRBV19 with TRBJ1-5; tentative D call: TRBD1 (5 bases). Germline V gene sequence: CDR1 LNHDA, CDR2 SQIVND (reference sequence). This CDR3 region has 13 residues. V was clipped by 8 bases and J by 3 bases, with 11 bases between them. This CDR3 reads CASGYRHNQPQHF. CDR3 coding DNA: TGTGCCAGTGGGTACAGGCACAATCAGCCCCAGCATTTT.